This T cell receptor (beta chain) originates from a study of blood T cell repertoires in COVID-19. Study as a whole: Acute-phase and convalescent COVID-19 samples originated in the United States, Italy and Spain. The cDNA or gDNA used as material had been derived from T cells, B-cell-depleted T cells, or PBMCs.

Methods used by the authors: Amplification of reference gene primers was used by the study to estimate nucleated cell counts. Libraries were prepared by immunoSEQ multiplex PCR; TCRdb keeps only in-frame clonotypes and omits some of them. V and J calls plus clone size are reproduced from that table; the DNA served to infer D and trimming. This sample carries roughly 360,000 clones, around 84% of them seen once, and the ten largest clones take roughly 1.2%. The receptor was derived from a human donor with acute or convalescent COVID-19. The donor label of this sample is uncertain. The sample taken for sequencing was peripheral blood.

DNA for the CDR3: TGTGCCAGTAGTATTAGGGAGGGTTCGGCTGAAGCTTTCTTT. Amino acids: CASSIREGSAEAFF. This chain links TRBV19 with TRBJ1-1; no clear D gene. The CDR3 runs to 14 residues. The V end was cut by 3 bases, the J end by 6 bases, with 14 bases between. In germline, CDR1 is LNHDA, CDR2 SQIVND (reference sequence).